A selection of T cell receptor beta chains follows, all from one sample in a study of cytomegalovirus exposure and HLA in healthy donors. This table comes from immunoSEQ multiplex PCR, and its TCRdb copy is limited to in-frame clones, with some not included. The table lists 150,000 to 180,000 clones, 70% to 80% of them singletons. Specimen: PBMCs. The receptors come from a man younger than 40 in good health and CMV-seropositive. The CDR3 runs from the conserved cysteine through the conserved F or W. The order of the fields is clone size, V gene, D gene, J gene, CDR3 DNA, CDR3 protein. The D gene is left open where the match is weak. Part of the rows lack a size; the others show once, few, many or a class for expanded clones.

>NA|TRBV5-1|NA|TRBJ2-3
TGCGCCAGCAGCTCCGAGCGGAGCACAGATACGCAGTATTTT
CASSSERSTDTQYF
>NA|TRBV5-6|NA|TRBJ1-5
TGTGCCAGCAGCTTGGGTCCCCTCAGCAATCAGCCCCAGCATTTT
CASSLGPLSNQPQHF
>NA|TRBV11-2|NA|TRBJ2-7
TGTGCCAGCAGCCCCAGCGTTCCCGAGCAGTACTTC
CASSPSVPEQYF
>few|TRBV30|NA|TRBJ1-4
TGTGCCTGGAGTGCACAGGGACGGGGCGATGAAAAACTGTTTTTT
CAWSAQGRGDEKLFF
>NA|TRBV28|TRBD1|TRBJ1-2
TGTGCCAGCAGCCAGACAGGGGCTGGCTACACCTTC
CASSQTGAGYTF
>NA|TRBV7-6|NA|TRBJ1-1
TGTGCCAGCAGCTTAGCTAAGGACATCCGTGAAGCTTTCTTT
CASSLAKDIREAFF
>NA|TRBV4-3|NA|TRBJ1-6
TGCGCCAGCAGCCAAGATGATTTCGTGAGGGGCGCGGGATCACCCCTCCACTTT
CASSQDDFVRGAGSPLHF
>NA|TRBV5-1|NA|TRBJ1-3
TGCGCCAGCAGCTTGACAGGGACAATTGCTGGAAACACCATATATTTT
CASSLTGTIAGNTIYF
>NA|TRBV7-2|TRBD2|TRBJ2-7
TGTGCCAGCAGCAAAAGTGGTCCTAGCGGGGGGGCGGGGGAGCAGTACTTC
CASSKSGPSGGAGEQYF
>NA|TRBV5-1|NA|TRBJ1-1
TGCGCCAGCAGCTTAGGACACCGGGCGGACACTGAAGCTTTCTTT
CASSLGHRADTEAFF
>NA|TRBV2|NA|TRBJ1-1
TGTGCCAGCAGATTGATAGGGACAAACACTGAAGCTTTCTTT
CASRLIGTNTEAFF
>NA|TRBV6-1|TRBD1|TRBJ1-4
TGTGCCAGCAGTGAAGGACAGGGCATTAATGAAAAACTGTTTTTT
CASSEGQGINEKLFF
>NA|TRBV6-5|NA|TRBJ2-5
TGTGCCAGCAGTTACATAGGACATTTCCAAGAGACCCAGTACTTC
CASSYIGHFQETQYF
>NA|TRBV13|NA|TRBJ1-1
TGTGCCAGCAGCCCCCGGGGGAATAGGGACACTGAAGCTTTCTTT
CASSPRGNRDTEAFF
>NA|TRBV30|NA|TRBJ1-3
TGTGCCTGGGGGCCGCGCGGAAACACCATATATTTT
CAWGPRGNTIYF
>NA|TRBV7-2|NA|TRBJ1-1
TGTGCCAGCAGCTTAACGGGAAACAGAGCTTTCTTT
CASSLTGNRAFF
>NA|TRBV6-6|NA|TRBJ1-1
TGTGCCAGCAGTTACGAGCCGAACACTGAAGCTTTCTTT
CASSYEPNTEAFF
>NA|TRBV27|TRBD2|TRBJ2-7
TGTGCCAGCAGTTCACTGACTAGCGGGAGTTACGAGCAGTACTTC
CASSSLTSGSYEQYF
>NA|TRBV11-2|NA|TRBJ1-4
TGTGCCAGCAGCCCCGGGGAAGCGATCGGGAAACTGTTTTTT
CASSPGEAIGKLFF
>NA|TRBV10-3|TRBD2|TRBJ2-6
TGTGCCAGCAGAGCGGGACGGACATCCTCTGGGGCCAACGTCCTGACTTTC
CASRAGRTSSGANVLTF
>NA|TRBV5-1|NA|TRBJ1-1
TGCGCCAGCAGAGAGACAGGACGTTCCACTGAAGCTTTCTTT
CASRETGRSTEAFF
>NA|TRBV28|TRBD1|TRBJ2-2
TGTGCCAGCAGTTTACCCTACCGGACAGGTACTAACACCGGGGAGCTGTTTTTT
CASSLPYRTGTNTGELFF
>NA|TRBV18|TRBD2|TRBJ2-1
TGTGCCAGCTCGAATAGACTAGCGGGAGATAGGGATGAGCAGTTCTTC
CASSNRLAGDRDEQFF
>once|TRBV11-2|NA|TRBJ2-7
TGTGCCAGCAGCTTTCCTAGCATCTACGAGCAGTACTTC
CASSFPSIYEQYF
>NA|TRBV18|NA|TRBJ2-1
TGTGCCAGCTCACCACCAGTAGCGGATGAGCAGTTCTTC
CASSPPVADEQFF
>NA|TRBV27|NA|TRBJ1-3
TGTGCCAGCAGTTTACAGGGGGGAAACACCATATATTTT
CASSLQGGNTIYF
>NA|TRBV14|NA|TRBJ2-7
TGTGCCAGCAGCCAAGCGGTGAGCGTCCTTACTTGGGAGCAGTACTTC
CASSQAVSVLTWEQYF
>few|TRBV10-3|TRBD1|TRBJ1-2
TGTGCCATCGCCATACAGGGGGACTATGTCTACACCTTC
CAIAIQGDYVYTF
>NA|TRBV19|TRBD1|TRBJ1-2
TGTGCCAGTAGTATCGGACAGGCCTCCTATAGAGGCTACACCTTC
CASSIGQASYRGYTF
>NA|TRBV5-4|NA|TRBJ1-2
TGTGCCAGCAGCTCCCGCCAGATAGGGGACTATGGCTACACCTTC
CASSSRQIGDYGYTF
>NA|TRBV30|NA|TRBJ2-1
TGTGCCTGGAGTACAGGGAGCTCCTACAATGAGCAGTTCTTC
CAWSTGSSYNEQFF
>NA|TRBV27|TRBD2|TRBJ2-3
TGTGCCAGCAGACTAGCGGGGGGGCCAGATACGCAGTATTTT
CASRLAGGPDTQYF
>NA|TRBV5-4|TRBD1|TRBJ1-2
TGCGCCAGCAGCCGAGCCGGGACAGCCGGCTATGGCTACACCTTC
CASSRAGTAGYGYTF
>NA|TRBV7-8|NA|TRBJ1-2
TGTGCCAGCAGCTTCGCAACGGTAGCTAACTATGGCTACACCTTC
CASSFATVANYGYTF
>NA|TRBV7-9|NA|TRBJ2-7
TGTGCCAGCAGCCCGCCGCGGGCTAAGAACGAGCAGTACTTC
CASSPPRAKNEQYF
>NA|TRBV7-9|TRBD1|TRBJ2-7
TGTGCCAGCAGCCCTGGCCCGGGACAGGGGTTATTCGAGCAGTACTTC
CASSPGPGQGLFEQYF